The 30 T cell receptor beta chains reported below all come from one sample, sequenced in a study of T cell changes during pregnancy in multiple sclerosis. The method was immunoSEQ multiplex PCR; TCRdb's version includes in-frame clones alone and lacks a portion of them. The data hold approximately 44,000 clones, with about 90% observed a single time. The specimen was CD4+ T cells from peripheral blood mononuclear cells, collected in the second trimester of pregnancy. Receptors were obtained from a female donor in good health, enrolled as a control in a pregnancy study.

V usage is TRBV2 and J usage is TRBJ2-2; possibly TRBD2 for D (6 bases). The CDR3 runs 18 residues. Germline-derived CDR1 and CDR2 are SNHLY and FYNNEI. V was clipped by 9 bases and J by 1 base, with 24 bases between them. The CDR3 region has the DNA TGTGCCAGTCTTTCGGAGGGTGGCAGTCGCCTGAACACCGGGGAGCTGTTTTTT. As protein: CASLSEGGSRLNTGELFF.

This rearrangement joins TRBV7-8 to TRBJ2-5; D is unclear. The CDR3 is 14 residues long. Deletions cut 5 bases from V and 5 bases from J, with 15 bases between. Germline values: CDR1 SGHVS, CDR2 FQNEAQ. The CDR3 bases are TGTGCCAGCAGCCTAGAGAGGAGTAGGGAGACCCAGTACTTC. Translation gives CASSLERSRETQYF.

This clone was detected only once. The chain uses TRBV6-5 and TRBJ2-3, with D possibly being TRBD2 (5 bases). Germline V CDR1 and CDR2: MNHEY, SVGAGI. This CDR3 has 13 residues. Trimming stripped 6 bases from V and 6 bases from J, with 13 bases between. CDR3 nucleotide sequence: TGTGCCAGCAGCATCCGGACTCGCGATACGCAGTATTTT. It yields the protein CASSIRTRDTQYF.

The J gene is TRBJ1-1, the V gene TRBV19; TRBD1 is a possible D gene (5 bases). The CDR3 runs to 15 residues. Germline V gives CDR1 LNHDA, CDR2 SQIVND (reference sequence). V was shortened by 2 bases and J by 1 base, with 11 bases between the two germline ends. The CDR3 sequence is CASSILTGQNTEAFF. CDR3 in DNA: TGTGCCAGTAGTATACTGACTGGACAGAACACTGAAGCTTTCTTT.

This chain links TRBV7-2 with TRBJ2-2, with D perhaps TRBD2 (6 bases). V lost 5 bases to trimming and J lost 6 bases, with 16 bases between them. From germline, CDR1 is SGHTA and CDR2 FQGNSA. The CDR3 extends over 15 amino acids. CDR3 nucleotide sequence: TGTGCCAGCAGCGCGGGACCATTCGGGTCCGGGGAGCTGTTTTTT. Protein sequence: CASSAGPFGSGELFF.

The chain's CDR3 is CAWTKTSWGEQYF. The CDR3, as DNA: TGTGCCTGGACCAAGACTAGTTGGGGCGAGCAGTACTTC. V gene TRBV30 combines with J gene TRBJ2-7, with a weak D call TRBD2 (6 bases). Germline values: CDR1 GTSNPN, CDR2 SVGIG (reference sequence). Trimming took off 4 bases at V and 6 bases at J, with 16 bases between the two ends. The CDR3 consists of 13 residues.

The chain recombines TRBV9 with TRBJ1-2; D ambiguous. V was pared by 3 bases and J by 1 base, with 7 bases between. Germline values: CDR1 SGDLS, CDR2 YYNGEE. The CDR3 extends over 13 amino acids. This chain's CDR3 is CASSAGFNYGYTF. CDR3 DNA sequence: TGTGCCAGCAGCGCGGGTTTTAACTATGGCTACACCTTC. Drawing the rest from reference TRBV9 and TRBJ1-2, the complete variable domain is DSGVTQTPKHLITATGQRVTLRCSPRSGDLSVYWYQQSLDQGLQFLIQYYNGEERAKGNILERFSAQQFPDLHSELNLSSLELGDSALYFCASSAGFNYGYTFGSGTRLTVV.

In nucleotides, the CDR3 is TGTGCCAGCAGCTTAGATAACGTAGCAGGGGAGCAGTTCTTC. This encodes CASSLDNVAGEQFF. The chain is built from TRBV7-6 and TRBJ2-1, with a possible D match to TRBD1 (5 bases). The CDR3 runs 14 residues. V lost 1 base and J 10 bases, leaving 14 bases between the germline ends. CDR1 SGHVS and CDR2 FNYEAQ come from the germline V gene.

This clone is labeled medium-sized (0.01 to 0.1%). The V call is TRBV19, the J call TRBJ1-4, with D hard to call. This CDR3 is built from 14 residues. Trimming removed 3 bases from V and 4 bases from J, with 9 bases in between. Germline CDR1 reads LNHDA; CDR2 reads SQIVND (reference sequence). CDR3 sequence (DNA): TGTGCCAGTAGTATTTTCGTCGTTAATGAAAAACTGTTTTTT. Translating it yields CASSIFVVNEKLFF.

The CDR3 nucleotides are TGTGCCAGCAGTGCCGGACAGGGCGGCTATGGCTACACCTTC. Its translation: CASSAGQGGYGYTF. The V gene is TRBV27, the J gene TRBJ1-2, with 8 bases identical to TRBD1. CDR3 length: 14 residues. The germline gives CDR1 MNHEY, CDR2 SMNVEV (reference sequence). V shed 5 bases, J shed 4 bases, and the junction held 6 bases outside the gene matches.

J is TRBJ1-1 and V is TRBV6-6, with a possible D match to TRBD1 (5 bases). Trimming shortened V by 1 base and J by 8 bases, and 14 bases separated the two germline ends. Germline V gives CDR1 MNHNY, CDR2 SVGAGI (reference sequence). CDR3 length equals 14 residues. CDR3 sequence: CASSYYGREVEAFF. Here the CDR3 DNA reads TGTGCCAGCAGTTACTACGGCAGGGAGGTGGAAGCTTTCTTT.

The CDR3 DNA reads TGCAGCGCCTTGATCGAATTCACAAGAGGTGGAGAGACCCAGTACTTC. Translating it yields CSALIEFTRGGETQYF. The chain is built from TRBV29-1 and TRBJ2-5; D is unresolved. The CDR3 loop spans 16 amino acids. The germline V gene has CDR1 SQVTM and CDR2 ANQGSEA. The V end was cut by 7 bases, the J end by 4 bases, with 25 bases between.

CDR3 region: CASSWTGTNEQYF. The CDR3 coding sequence is TGTGCCAGTAGTTGGACAGGGACGAACGAGCAGTACTTC. The J gene is TRBJ2-7, the V gene TRBV19, with 8 bases identical to TRBD1. Trimming took 5 bases from V and 5 from J; bases not matched to a gene: 5. Germline V gives CDR1 LNHDA, CDR2 SQIVND (reference sequence). The CDR3 totals 13 residues.

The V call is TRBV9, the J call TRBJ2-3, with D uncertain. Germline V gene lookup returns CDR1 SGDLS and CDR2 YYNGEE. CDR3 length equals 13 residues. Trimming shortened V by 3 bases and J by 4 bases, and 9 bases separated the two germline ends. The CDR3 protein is CASSDRLADTQYF. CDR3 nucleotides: TGTGCCAGCAGCGACCGTTTAGCAGATACGCAGTATTTT.

CDR3 DNA sequence: TGTGCCATCAGCTCCAGGGGGCTGGGCACTGAAGCTTTCTTT. Its protein product is CAISSRGLGTEAFF. V and J are TRBV10-3 and TRBJ1-1, with 8 bases identical to TRBD1. J lost 4 bases, V lost 6 bases, and 7 bases had no gene match. The CDR3 contains 14 residues. Germline CDR1 reads ENHRY; CDR2 reads SYGVKD.

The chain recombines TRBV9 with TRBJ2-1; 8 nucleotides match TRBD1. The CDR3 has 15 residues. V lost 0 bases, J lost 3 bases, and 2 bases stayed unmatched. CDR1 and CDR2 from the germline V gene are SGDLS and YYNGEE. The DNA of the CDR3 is TGTGCCAGCAGCGTAGAGGGGACAGGCTACAATGAGCAGTTCTTC. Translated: CASSVEGTGYNEQFF.

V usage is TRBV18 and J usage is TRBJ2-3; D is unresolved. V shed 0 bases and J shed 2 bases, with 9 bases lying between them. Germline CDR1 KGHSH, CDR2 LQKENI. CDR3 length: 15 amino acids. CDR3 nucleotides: TGTGCCAGCTCACCACCGAGCGTAACCACAGATACGCAGTATTTT. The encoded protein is CASSPPSVTTDTQYF.

As DNA, the CDR3 is TGTGCCAGCTCATCAGACAGGGTCTATGGCTACACCTTC. It yields the protein CASSSDRVYGYTF. The gene calls are TRBV18 and TRBJ1-2; 7 bases fit TRBD1. Germline V gene sequence: CDR1 KGHSH, CDR2 LQKENI. CDR3 length equals 13 residues. V shed 5 bases, J shed 4 bases, and the junction held 4 bases outside the gene matches.

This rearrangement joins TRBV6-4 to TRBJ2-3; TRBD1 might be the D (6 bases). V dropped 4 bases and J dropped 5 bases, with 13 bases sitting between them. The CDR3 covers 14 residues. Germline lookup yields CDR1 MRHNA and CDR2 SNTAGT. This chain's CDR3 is CASSVNRAGDTQYF. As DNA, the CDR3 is TGTGCCAGCAGTGTGAACAGGGCCGGAGATACGCAGTATTTT.

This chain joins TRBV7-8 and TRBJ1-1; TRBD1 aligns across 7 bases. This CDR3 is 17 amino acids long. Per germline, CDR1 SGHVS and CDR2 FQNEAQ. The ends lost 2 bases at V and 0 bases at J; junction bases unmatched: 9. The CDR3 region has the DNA TGTGCCAGCAGCTTAAGGGGGCGCAGGAGCCTGAACACTGAAGCTTTCTTT. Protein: CASSLRGRRSLNTEAFF.

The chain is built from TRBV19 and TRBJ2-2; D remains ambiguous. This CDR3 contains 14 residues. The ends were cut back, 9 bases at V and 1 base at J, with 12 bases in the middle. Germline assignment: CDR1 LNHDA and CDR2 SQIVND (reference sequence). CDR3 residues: CASRVVGNTGELFF. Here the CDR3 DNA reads TGTGCCAGCCGGGTCGTCGGGAACACCGGGGAGCTGTTTTTT.

The chain's CDR3 is CASSRFPDSIDGYTF. The DNA of the CDR3 is TGTGCCAGCAGCCGATTCCCCGACAGTATCGATGGCTACACCTTC. The V call is TRBV5-8, the J call TRBJ1-2, with D perhaps matching TRBD1 (5 bases). This CDR3 region has 15 residues. Trimming left V 4 bases short and J 6 bases short, with 19 bases between. Germline V gene data show CDR1 as SGHTS and CDR2 as YDEGEE.

CDR3 in amino acids: CASGTPGQGIPGYTF. The CDR3 bases are TGTGCCAGCGGAACTCCGGGACAGGGGATCCCCGGCTACACCTTC. The J gene is TRBJ1-2, the V gene TRBV6-5, with 10 bases that match TRBD1. The length of the CDR3 is 15 residues. Germline CDR1 and CDR2: MNHEY and SVGAGI. The V gene end was trimmed by 8 bases and the J gene end by 8 bases; junction bases not matched to a gene: 14.

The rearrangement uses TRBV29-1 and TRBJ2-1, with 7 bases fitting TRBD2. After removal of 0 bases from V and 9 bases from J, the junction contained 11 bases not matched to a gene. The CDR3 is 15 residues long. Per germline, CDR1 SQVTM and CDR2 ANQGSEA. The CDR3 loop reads CSVEEGGGLRGEQFF. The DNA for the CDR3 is TGCAGCGTTGAAGAGGGGGGGGGTTTAAGGGGTGAGCAGTTCTTC.

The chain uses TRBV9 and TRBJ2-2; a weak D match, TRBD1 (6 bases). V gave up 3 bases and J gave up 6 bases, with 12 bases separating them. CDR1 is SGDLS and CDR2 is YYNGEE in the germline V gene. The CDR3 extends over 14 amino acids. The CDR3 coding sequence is TGTGCCAGCAGCGGATCGACAGGACCCGGGGAGCTGTTTTTT. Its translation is CASSGSTGPGELFF.

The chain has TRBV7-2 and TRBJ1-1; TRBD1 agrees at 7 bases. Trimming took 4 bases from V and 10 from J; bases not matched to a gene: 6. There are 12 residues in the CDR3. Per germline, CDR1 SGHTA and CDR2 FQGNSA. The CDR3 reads CASSSNRGGAFF. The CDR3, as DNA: TGTGCCAGCAGCTCAAACAGGGGCGGAGCTTTCTTT.

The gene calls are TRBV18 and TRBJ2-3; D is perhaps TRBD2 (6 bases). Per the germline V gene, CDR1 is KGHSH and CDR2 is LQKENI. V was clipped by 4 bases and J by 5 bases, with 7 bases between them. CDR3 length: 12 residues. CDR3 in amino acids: CASSLRGDTQYF. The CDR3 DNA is TGTGCCAGCTCACTGCGGGGAGATACGCAGTATTTT.

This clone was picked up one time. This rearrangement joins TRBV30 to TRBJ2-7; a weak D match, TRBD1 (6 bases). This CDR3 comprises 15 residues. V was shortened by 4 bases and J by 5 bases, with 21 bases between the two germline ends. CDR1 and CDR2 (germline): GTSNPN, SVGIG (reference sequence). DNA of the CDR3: TGTGCCTGGAATCGCAACAGGGCAGGGTTGGACGAGCAGTACTTC. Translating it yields CAWNRNRAGLDEQYF.

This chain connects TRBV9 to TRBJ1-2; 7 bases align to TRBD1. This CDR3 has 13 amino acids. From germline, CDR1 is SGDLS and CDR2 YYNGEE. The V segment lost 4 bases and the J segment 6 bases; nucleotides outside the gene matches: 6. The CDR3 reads CASSTQQGNGYTF. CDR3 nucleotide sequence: TGTGCCAGCAGCACCCAACAGGGGAATGGCTACACCTTC.

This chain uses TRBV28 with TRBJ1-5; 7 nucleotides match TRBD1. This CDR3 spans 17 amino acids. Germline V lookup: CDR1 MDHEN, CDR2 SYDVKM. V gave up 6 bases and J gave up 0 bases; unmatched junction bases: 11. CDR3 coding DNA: TGTGCCAGCAGAGACCGGGACAGAGCTTATAGCAATCAGCCCCAGCATTTT. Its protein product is CASRDRDRAYSNQPQHF.